The next 2 T cell receptor beta chains were all read from a single sample in a study of PD-1 blockade in mismatch repair-deficient tumors (dated by TCRdb to 2016 to 2017). The protocol used for the library was the immunoSEQ multiplex PCR assay. Here the immuneACCESS table is served through TCRdb, limited to in-frame sequences with V and J called. Missing clones are a known gap in these copies; in checked studies unresolved V genes cover under half, and the rest lacks a known reason. Here the sample has around 100,000 clones; about 83% occur a single time. Less than 5.5% of the sample lies in the top ten. This material consisted of peripheral blood, taken approximately 60 weeks after starting pembrolizumab. Receptors originate from an adult with mismatch repair-deficient cancer.

The chain links TRBV19 to TRBJ2-1; D unresolved. CDR1 and CDR2 from the germline V gene are LNHDA and SQIVND (reference sequence). With 10 bases removed from V and 8 bases from J, the gap between germline ends came to 12 bases. The CDR3 loop spans 11 amino acids. The CDR3 region has the DNA TGTGCCATCAGTATGGGGTATGAGCAGTTCTTC. This gives the protein CAISMGYEQFF.

This sequence joins TRBV9 and TRBJ2-3; weak D call: TRBD2 (5 bases). The germline V and J ends were trimmed by 3 bases and 4 bases, with 24 bases remaining between them. The CDR3 runs 18 residues. Germline CDR1 is SGDLS and CDR2 is YYNGEE. CDR3 in amino acids: CASSGVGRSAGSADTQYF. In DNA form, the CDR3 reads TGTGCCAGCAGCGGGGTCGGCCGGTCAGCCGGTAGCGCAGATACGCAGTATTTT.